The clone carrying this T cell receptor beta chain was observed many times. Documented time point: sample taken at primary tumor resection. Material for sequencing was whole RNA from tumor, nontumor lung or frozen PBMC, left unsorted. Donors were approximately 70 untreated early-stage non-small cell lung cancer patients. Trimming removed 4 bases from V and 7 bases from J; junction bases left unmatched: 21. The CDR3 covers 19 residues. Germline V gene lookup returns CDR1 SGHTA and CDR2 FQGNSA. The data belong to a study of spatial heterogeneity in lung cancer. Study-wide background: Each time, sequencing found more beta-chain sequences than alpha-chain sequences. As counted in raw reads, each unique TCR and UMI combination appeared more than ten times on average.

Each molecule of TCR cDNA was tagged with one unique molecular identifier. A single record per CDR3 protein comes from TCRdb applying MiXCR to the 5' RACE reads. The sample records more than 5,000 distinct CDR3 sequences, approximately 12% being singletons. The sequencing used normal lung tissue next to the tumor, collected at surgery. This receptor was identified in a male donor with early-stage non-small cell lung cancer. This sequence joins TRBV7-2 and TRBJ1-2; 10 bases are a match to TRBD1. CDR3 in DNA: TGTGCCAGCAGCTCACACCTGGGACAGGGGTCAGGATCAATTTGTGGCTACACCTTC. Amino acid sequence: CASSSHLGQGSGSICGYTF.